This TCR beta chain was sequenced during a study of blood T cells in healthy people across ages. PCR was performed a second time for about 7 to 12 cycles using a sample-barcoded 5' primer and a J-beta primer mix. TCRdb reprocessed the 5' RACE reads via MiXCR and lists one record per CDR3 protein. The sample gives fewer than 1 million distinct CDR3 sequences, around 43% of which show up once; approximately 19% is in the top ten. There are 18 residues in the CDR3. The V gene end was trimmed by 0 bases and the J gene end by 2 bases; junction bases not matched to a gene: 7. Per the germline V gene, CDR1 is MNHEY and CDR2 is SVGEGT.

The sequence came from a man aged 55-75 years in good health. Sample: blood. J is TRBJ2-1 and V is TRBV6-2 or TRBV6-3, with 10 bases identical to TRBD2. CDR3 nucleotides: TGTGCCAGCAGTTACTCTAAAAGCGGGGGGGCTCCCTACAATGAGCAGTTCTTC. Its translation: CASSYSKSGGAPYNEQFF.